The present T cell receptor (beta chain) was sequenced within a study of blood T cell repertoires in COVID-19. Study in general: Spain, Italy and the United States supplied samples that represented acute and convalescent COVID-19.

Participant reports of clinical history set cohort assignment. The recovered donors of Cohort 3 showed two negative PCRs, clearance, or symptom resolution. As originally analysed: By means of reference gene primer amplification, nucleated cell counts were estimated. TCRdb's table, derived via immunoSEQ multiplex PCR, lists solely in-frame clones and lacks some. V, J and clone size were drawn from that table, and D and trimming were deduced from the DNA. The data contain roughly 220,000 clones, almost 85% of them singletons. J lost 3 bases, V lost 1 base, and 4 bases had no gene match. This CDR3 contains 15 residues. Germline CDR1 reads ENHRY; CDR2 reads SYGVKD.

The TCR sequence derives from a man aged 35-49 years who had recovered from COVID-19. Sequencing was carried out using PBMCs or T cells enriched from blood (not recorded which). J is TRBJ2-7 and V is TRBV10-3; 9 bases line up with TRBD1. CDR3 nucleotide sequence: TGTGCCATCAGTGAGTGGTCGACAGGGGGCTACGAGCAGTACTTC. This translates into CAISEWSTGGYEQYF.